The T cell receptor beta chain described here comes from a study of shared clonotypes between healthy human individuals (dated by TCRdb to about 2020). Regarding the complete study: A couple of women and a few men aged 18 to 49 years were included in the cohort. For each donor, CD4 naive and CD4 memory were each given three plates, CD8 naive was given two plates, and CD8 memory was given one plate. Blood TCR repertoires of 5 or 6 healthy adults were deeply sequenced to estimate repertoire size and the extent of clonotype sharing between individuals. To increase sequencing depth and limit assay-specific biases, TCR repertoire library preparation and sequencing were carried out by different laboratories using diverse techniques. Each donor's leukapheresis produced roughly between roughly 0.94 and 9.5 billion PBMCs.

Healthy HIV-negative adults with no recently reported acute infections or vaccinations were included as donors. Every donor was a Caucasian adult living in Nashville, Tennessee, USA. CD4+ T cells were enriched by magnetic negative selection; naive cells were then positively selected on CD45RA, and the negative fraction formed the memory subset. Blood was collected by leukapheresis, and PBMCs were isolated by Ficoll-Histopaque density gradient centrifugation and then cryopreserved in liquid nitrogen vapor phase. Purity and quantity of every magnetically sorted T cell population were checked by analytical flow cytometry. Genomic DNA was isolated from each sorted fraction and quantified by UV absorbance on a Nanodrop 2000c. The study at large found these results: Pairwise subsampling led to the expectation that sequencing depth would affect the degree of clonotype sharing among donors. Incomplete sequencing was indicated by rarefaction of sorted-subset datasets, despite the large sequencing depth. Across several donors, about 4.5% of naive CD4, roughly 3.3% of naive CD8, around 2.5% of memory CD4, and over 0.35% of memory CD8 clonotypes were shared. Larger estimated clonotype richness was generally found for naive subsets than for memory subsets. Sampling was restricted to blood, and TCR repertoires in tissues likely differ from the TCR repertoires found in blood. Compared with non-shared clonotypes, the clonotypes found in all four sorted-subset donors had higher generation probabilities. Because the study included a small number of donors, the genetic and exposure-history diversity represented was limited.

The germline V gene yields SNHLY for CDR1 and FYNNEI for CDR2. Counted from cysteine to phenylalanine, this CDR3 has 14 amino acids. The sequence is cut down to CDR3 DNA, 42 bases in frame from base 1. V is pared back by 4 bases and J by 2 bases, with 10 bases lying between the germline termini. Using the deep immunoSEQ assay, multiplex PCR amplified TCR CDR3 regions from genomic DNA. For each cell subset, the extracted genomic DNA was distributed evenly across all wells of several immunoSEQ 96-well plates, and each plate served as one replicate. For sorted subsets, 150 to 200 ng genomic DNA, equal to 25,000 to 35,000 T cell genomes, was loaded into each replicate PCR. Purified libraries were quantified with a Qubit 3.0 fluorometer, sized on a Bioanalyzer 2100, and re-quantified with the KAPA Library Quantification kit. Every immunoSEQ 96-well plate was sequenced on a separate single-read 150-cycle Illumina NextSeq 550 flow cell. Processing in the source paper ran as follows. The immunoSEQ output contained only junctional sequences without quality scores, so filtering could not match that applied to full-length reads. Sequences were annotated with PyIR, a Python wrapper for IgBLAST v1.9, using IMGT germline references to assign V/J genes and CDR3. Reads were removed for weak V/J assignments (E-value above 1e-6), missing CDR3, stop codons, out-of-frame junctions, or ambiguous translated residues. V3J clonotypes were defined by identical inferred V gene, J gene, and CDR3 amino acid sequence. Percentage overlap between repertoires was computed as shared unique clonotypes divided by the size of the smaller repertoire. Richness of each repertoire was evaluated using RTK rarefaction, the Chao1 estimator, and Recon v2.1 estimates of unobserved clonotypes. For all TCRbeta clonotypes obtained by the gDNA method from a handful of donors, generation probabilities were computed with OLGA. TCRdb provides this immuneACCESS table in a form limited to in-frame rearrangements. Some clones are lacking; in checked studies, under half of them reflect an unresolved V gene, and why the rest are absent is not known. That table gives V, J and clone size, and the DNA gave D and trimming. The table for this sample lists 650,000 to 750,000 clones; around 72% of them were counted only once. Under 2% of the sample rests with the top ten.

In the case of this clone: Its target antigen remains unknown. Base qualities are not recorded, but no much larger clone differs from it by a single base.

The TCR was taken from a woman aged 25 to 39 in good health. Input material: memory CD4+ T cells sorted from blood. This sample's cell subset or site label indicates: CD45RA-negative fraction. This sequence uses TRBV2 and TRBJ2-3; the D gene is perhaps TRBD1 or TRBD2, each of them matching over 5 bases. The sequenced DNA: TGTGCCAGCAGTGTTGAGGGGACCACAGATACGCAGTATTTT. This codes for CASSVEGTTDTQYF.